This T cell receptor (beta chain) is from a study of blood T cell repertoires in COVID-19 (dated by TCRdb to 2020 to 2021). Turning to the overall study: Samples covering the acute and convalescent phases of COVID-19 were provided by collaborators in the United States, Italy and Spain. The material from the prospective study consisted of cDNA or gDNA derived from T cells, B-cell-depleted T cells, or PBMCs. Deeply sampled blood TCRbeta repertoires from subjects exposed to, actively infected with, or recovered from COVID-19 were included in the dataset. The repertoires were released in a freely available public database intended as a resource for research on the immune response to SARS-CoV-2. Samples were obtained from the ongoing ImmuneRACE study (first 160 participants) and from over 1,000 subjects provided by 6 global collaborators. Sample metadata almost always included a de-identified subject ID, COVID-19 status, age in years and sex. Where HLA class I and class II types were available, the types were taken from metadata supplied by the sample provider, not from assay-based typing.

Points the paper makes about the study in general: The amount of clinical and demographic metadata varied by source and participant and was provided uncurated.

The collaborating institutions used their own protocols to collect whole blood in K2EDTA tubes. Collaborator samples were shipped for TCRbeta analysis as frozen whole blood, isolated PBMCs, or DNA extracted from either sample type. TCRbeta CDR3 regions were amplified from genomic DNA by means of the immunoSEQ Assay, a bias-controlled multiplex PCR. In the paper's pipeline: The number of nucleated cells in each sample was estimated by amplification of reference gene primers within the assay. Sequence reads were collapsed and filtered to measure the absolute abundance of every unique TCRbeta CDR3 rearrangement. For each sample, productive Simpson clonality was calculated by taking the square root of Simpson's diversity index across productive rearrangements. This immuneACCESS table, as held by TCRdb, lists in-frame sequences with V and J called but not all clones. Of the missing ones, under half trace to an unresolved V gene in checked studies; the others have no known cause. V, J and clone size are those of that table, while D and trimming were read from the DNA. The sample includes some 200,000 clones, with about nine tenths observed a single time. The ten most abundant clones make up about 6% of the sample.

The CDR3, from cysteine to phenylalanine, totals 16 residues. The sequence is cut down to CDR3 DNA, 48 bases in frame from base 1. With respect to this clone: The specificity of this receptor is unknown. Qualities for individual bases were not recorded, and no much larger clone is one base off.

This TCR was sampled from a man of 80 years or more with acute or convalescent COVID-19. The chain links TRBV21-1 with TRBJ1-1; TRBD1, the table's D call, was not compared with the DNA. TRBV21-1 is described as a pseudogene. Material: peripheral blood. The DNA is TGTGCCAGCAGCAAACGCTTACAGGGAAAGAACACTGAAGCTTTCTTT. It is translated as CASSKRLQGKNTEAFF.